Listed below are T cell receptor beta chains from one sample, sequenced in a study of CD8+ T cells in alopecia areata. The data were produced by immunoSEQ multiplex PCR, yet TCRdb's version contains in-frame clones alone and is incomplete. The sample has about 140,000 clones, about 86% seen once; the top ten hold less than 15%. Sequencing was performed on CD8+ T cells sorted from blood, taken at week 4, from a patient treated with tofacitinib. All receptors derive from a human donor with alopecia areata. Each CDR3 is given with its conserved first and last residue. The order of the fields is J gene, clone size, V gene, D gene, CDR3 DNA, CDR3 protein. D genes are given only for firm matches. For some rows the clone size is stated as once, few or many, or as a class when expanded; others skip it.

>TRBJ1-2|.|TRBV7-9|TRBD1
TGTGCCAGCAGCTTAAGAGGGGGCGGCTATGGCTACACCTTC
CASSLRGGGYGYTF
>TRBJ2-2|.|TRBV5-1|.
TGCGCCAGCAGGCGCGAGACCAGCGGCACCGGGGAGCTGTTTTTT
CASRRETSGTGELFF
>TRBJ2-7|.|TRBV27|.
TGTGCCAGCAGTTTACTAGGCCCCTACGAGCAGTACTTC
CASSLLGPYEQYF
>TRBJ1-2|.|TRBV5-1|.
TGCGCCAGCAGCGAGAAGGCCTTCCTTGATGGCTACACCTTC
CASSEKAFLDGYTF
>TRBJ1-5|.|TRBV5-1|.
TGCGCCAGCAGCTTGGCCTCAGGAGTTAATCAGCCCCAGCATTTT
CASSLASGVNQPQHF
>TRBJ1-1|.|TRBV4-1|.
TGCGCCAGCAGCCAAGTACTGACGTCCGGGACAGCTTTCTTT
CASSQVLTSGTAFF
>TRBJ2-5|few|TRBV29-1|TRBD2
TGCAGCGTTGTGGGGACTAGCGGGGAAGAGACCCAGTACTTC
CSVVGTSGEETQYF
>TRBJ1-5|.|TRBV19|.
TGTGCCAGTACCCCGGGACAAACTAGCAATCAGCCCCAGCATTTT
CASTPGQTSNQPQHF
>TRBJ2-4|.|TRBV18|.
TGTGCCAGCTCACCACCGGGGCGAGACTACATTCAGTACTTC
CASSPPGRDYIQYF
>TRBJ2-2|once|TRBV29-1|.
TGCAGCGCCTGGTTAGAGAACACCGGGGAGCTGTTTTTT
CSAWLENTGELFF
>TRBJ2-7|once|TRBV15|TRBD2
TGTGCCACCAGCAGAATCACGGCATTTCGTCTAGCGGGGGAAGAGTCTAGTGAGCAGTACTTC
CATSRITAFRLAGEESSEQYF
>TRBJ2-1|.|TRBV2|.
TGTGCCAGCAGTGACCCCCACTCACAGGGAAATGAGCAGTTCTTC
CASSDPHSQGNEQFF
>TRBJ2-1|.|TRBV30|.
TGTGCCTGGAGTTTCCGTGAGCAGTTCTTC
CAWSFREQFF
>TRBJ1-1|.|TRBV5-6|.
TGTGCCAGCAGCAAGGGGGACACTGAAGCTTTCTTT
CASSKGDTEAFF
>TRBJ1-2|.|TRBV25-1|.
TGTGCCAGCAGTGGACACAACAGGGATTACTATGGCTACACCTTC
CASSGHNRDYYGYTF
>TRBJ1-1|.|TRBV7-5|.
TGTGCCAGCAGACCCTCGGGGGCAGAGACTGAAGCTTTCTTT
CASRPSGAETEAFF